This is a list of T cell receptor beta chains from one sample in a study of spatial heterogeneity in lung cancer. A single record per CDR3 protein comes from TCRdb applying MiXCR to the 5' RACE reads. The data contain about 85,000 distinct CDR3 sequences, 15% to 20% of them singletons. The sample in question was PBMCs, obtained at surgery. The origin of the receptors is a male donor with early-stage non-small cell lung cancer. Each CDR3 is given with its conserved first and last residue. Fields, in order: D gene, J gene, clone size, V gene, CDR3 protein, CDR3 DNA. The D gene is left open where the match is weak. Only some rows state a clone size, as once, few, many or a class for expanded clones.

>NA|TRBJ1-1|few|TRBV12-5
CASGFGANTEAFF
TGTGCTAGTGGCTTCGGGGCAAACACTGAAGCTTTCTTT
>TRBD1|TRBJ1-5|many|TRBV6-1
CASRRDRGDNQPQHF
TGTGCCAGCAGGCGGGACAGGGGAGACAATCAGCCCCAGCATTTT
>NA|TRBJ2-2|NA|TRBV5-1
CASHVEGSGNTGELFF
TGCGCCAGCCACGTGGAGGGGAGCGGAAACACCGGGGAGCTGTTTTTT
>NA|TRBJ2-5|NA|TRBV28
CASSFSQSGTQYF
TGTGCCAGCAGTTTTTCCCAGAGCGGGACCCAGTACTTC
>NA|TRBJ2-5|NA|TRBV7-2
CASSLARGRKETQYF
TGTGCCAGCAGCTTAGCCCGCGGCAGGAAAGAGACCCAGTACTTC
>TRBD1|TRBJ1-3|NA|TRBV10-3
CAIGTGGPGNTIYF
TGTGCCATCGGGACAGGGGGCCCCGGAAACACCATATATTTT
>NA|TRBJ2-1|NA|TRBV29-1
CSVKQGSSYNEQFF
TGCAGCGTAAAACAGGGTAGCTCCTACAATGAGCAGTTCTTC
>NA|TRBJ2-2|NA|TRBV10-3
CAVSERDGELFF
TGTGCCGTCAGTGAAAGGGATGGGGAGCTGTTTTTT
>NA|TRBJ1-6|few|TRBV6-1
CASSEITGHNSPLHF
TGTGCCAGCAGTGAAATCACGGGACATAATTCACCCCTCCACTTT
>NA|TRBJ2-3|medium-sized|TRBV7-2
CASSRNQGTDTQYF
TGTGCCAGCAGCCGGAATCAGGGCACAGATACGCAGTATTTT
>NA|TRBJ1-6|few|TRBV20-1
CSARGSRGDNSPLHF
TGCAGTGCTAGAGGAAGCAGGGGCGATAATTCACCCCTCCACTTT
>TRBD1|TRBJ2-1|few|TRBV10-3
CAISVGQGEPMNEQFF
TGTGCCATCAGTGTCGGACAGGGAGAACCTATGAATGAGCAGTTCTTC
>NA|TRBJ2-1|NA|TRBV5-1
CASSGGRGAYNEQFF
TGCGCCAGCAGTGGGGGACGGGGCGCCTACAATGAGCAGTTCTTC
>TRBD1|TRBJ2-2|NA|TRBV19
CASSTGGTGHSTGELFF
TGTGCCAGTAGTACAGGGGGGACAGGGCACTCCACCGGGGAGCTGTTTTTT
>TRBD1|TRBJ2-7|NA|TRBV5-1
CASSVGTGYGEQYF
TGCGCCAGCAGCGTTGGGACAGGGTATGGCGAGCAGTACTTC
>TRBD2|TRBJ2-2|few|TRBV19
CASTWTSGTGAGELFF
TGTGCCAGTACCTGGACTAGCGGGACCGGCGCCGGGGAGCTGTTTTTT
>NA|TRBJ2-6|NA|TRBV20-1
CSAPPSSGANVLTF
TGCAGTGCTCCCCCTAGCTCTGGGGCCAACGTCCTGACTTTC
>TRBD1|TRBJ2-7|few|TRBV6-6
CASSYDFLGQGYF
TGTGCCAGCAGTTACGATTTCCTTGGACAGGGGTACTTC
>NA|TRBJ2-5|NA|TRBV30
CAWSAGDAQYF
TGTGCCTGGAGTGCCGGTGACGCCCAGTACTTC
>NA|TRBJ1-5|NA|TRBV7-8
CASSLRAVGSNQPQHF
TGTGCCAGCAGCTTAAGGGCCGTCGGTAGCAATCAGCCCCAGCATTTT
>NA|TRBJ2-4|NA|TRBV5-8
CASSSLSGGNIQYF
TGTGCCAGCAGCTCTTTATCAGGGGGGAACATTCAGTACTTC
>TRBD2|TRBJ2-7|few|TRBV28
CASSFPGLAGPLEQYF
TGTGCCAGCAGTTTCCCCGGGCTAGCGGGACCTCTCGAGCAGTACTTC
>NA|TRBJ1-1|NA|TRBV7-9
CASSLFEDTEAFF
TGTGCCAGCAGCCTCTTTGAGGACACTGAAGCTTTCTTT
>NA|TRBJ1-1|NA|TRBV5-1
CASSFSVDTEAFF
TGCGCCAGCAGCTTCAGTGTAGACACTGAAGCTTTCTTT
>TRBD2|TRBJ2-5|many|TRBV20-1
CSARTPGAGVIETQYF
TGCAGTGCTAGGACCCCTGGAGCGGGGGTTATTGAGACCCAGTACTTC
>TRBD2|TRBJ2-5|many|TRBV5-1
CASSRSGGAVETQYF
TGCGCCAGCAGCCGTAGCGGGGGGGCCGTGGAGACCCAGTACTTC
>NA|TRBJ2-2|once|TRBV18
CASSPGLTGELFF
TGTGCCAGCTCACCGGGACTTACCGGGGAGCTGTTTTTT
>TRBD2|TRBJ2-5|few|TRBV7-9
CASSPGTTDGETQYF
TGTGCCAGCAGCCCCGGGACTACCGATGGGGAGACCCAGTACTTC
>NA|TRBJ2-6|NA|TRBV7-3
CASSPVGAGANVLTF
TGTGCCAGCAGCCCTGTAGGGGCCGGGGCCAACGTCCTGACTTTC
>NA|TRBJ2-5|NA|TRBV6-5
CASNRLQQASWETQYF
TGTGCCAGCAATCGTCTCCAACAGGCCTCTTGGGAGACCCAGTACTTC
>TRBD2|TRBJ2-2|NA|TRBV6-5
CASSQQVSSGGTGELFF
TGTGCCAGCAGTCAACAGGTTTCCTCGGGGGGCACCGGGGAGCTGTTTTTT
>TRBD2|TRBJ2-3|NA|TRBV9
CASSSSVSSGGFVDTQYF
TGTGCCAGCAGCTCTTCTGTTTCTAGCGGGGGTTTTGTGGATACGCAGTATTTT
>NA|TRBJ2-7|NA|TRBV28
CASSKPNYEQYF
TGTGCCAGCAGTAAGCCCAACTACGAGCAGTACTTC
>TRBD1|TRBJ1-4|NA|TRBV6-6
CASSSPGQGEKLFF
TGTGCCAGCAGTTCTCCGGGACAGGGGGAAAAACTGTTTTTT
>TRBD2|TRBJ2-3|many|TRBV4-1
CASSQEWTSGRANTQYF
TGCGCCAGCAGCCAAGAATGGACTAGCGGGAGGGCGAATACGCAGTATTTT
>NA|TRBJ2-2|few|TRBV11-2
CASSLIRAGELFF
TGTGCCAGCAGCTTAATAAGGGCCGGGGAGCTGTTTTTT
>NA|TRBJ1-4|NA|TRBV3-1
CASSPSGTANEKLFF
TGTGCCAGCAGCCCCTCCGGGACCGCTAATGAAAAACTGTTTTTT
>TRBD2|TRBJ2-7|NA|TRBV5-1
CASSPQTSGWGSYEQYF
TGCGCCAGCAGCCCCCAAACTAGCGGGTGGGGCTCCTACGAGCAGTACTTC
>NA|TRBJ2-7|once|TRBV7-8
CASSRLTNPYEQYF
TGTGCCAGCAGCCGACTCACCAACCCCTACGAGCAGTACTTC
>NA|TRBJ2-3|NA|TRBV7-6
CASSLVLGGSTDTQYF
TGTGCCAGCAGCTTAGTTCTTGGAGGGAGCACAGATACGCAGTATTTT
>TRBD2|TRBJ2-7|NA|TRBV5-1
CASSLGTSGGYEQYF
TGCGCCAGCAGCTTGGGGACTAGCGGGGGCTACGAGCAGTACTTC
>TRBD1|TRBJ2-5|NA|TRBV5-1
CASSPDRGETQYF
TGCGCCAGCAGCCCGGACAGGGGAGAGACCCAGTACTTC
>NA|TRBJ1-1|many|TRBV12-3/TRBV12-4
CASSFELAHEAFF
TGTGCCAGCAGTTTTGAGTTGGCTCATGAAGCTTTCTTT
>TRBD2|TRBJ2-7|NA|TRBV27
CASSFSTSGTAYEQYF
TGTGCCAGCAGTTTTTCAACTAGCGGGACCGCCTACGAGCAGTACTTC
>TRBD2|TRBJ2-3|few|TRBV7-2
CASSLLAASTDTQYF
TGTGCCAGCAGCTTGCTAGCGGCTAGCACAGATACGCAGTATTTT
>TRBD1|TRBJ1-2|NA|TRBV20-1
CSARGPGQGLNYGYTF
TGCAGTGCTAGGGGTCCGGGACAGGGCCTTAACTATGGCTACACCTTC
>TRBD1|TRBJ2-7|NA|TRBV7-8
CASSLAAGQGAYEQYF
TGTGCCAGCAGCTTAGCAGCGGGACAGGGGGCCTACGAGCAGTACTTC
>NA|TRBJ1-1|few|TRBV3-1
CASSHRTGLGTEAFF
TGTGCCAGCAGCCATCGAACAGGGTTAGGAACTGAAGCTTTCTTT
>NA|TRBJ2-5|few|TRBV5-1
CASSVSGTQETQYF
TGCGCCAGCAGCGTTTCCGGGACACAAGAGACCCAGTACTTC
>TRBD1|TRBJ1-1|few|TRBV25-1
CASRAPGTGEAFF
TGTGCCAGCAGAGCTCCCGGGACAGGGGAAGCTTTCTTT
>TRBD2|TRBJ2-1|NA|TRBV6-2/TRBV6-3
CASSGGTSGNEQFF
TGTGCCAGCAGTGGCGGGACTAGCGGCAATGAGCAGTTCTTC
>TRBD1|TRBJ1-3|many|TRBV11-2
CASSSPSTGAGNTIYF
TGTGCCAGCAGCTCTCCGTCTACAGGGGCTGGAAACACCATATATTTT
>TRBD2|TRBJ2-2|few|TRBV20-1
CSASGGRTGELFF
TGCAGTGCCTCGGGGGGGCGCACCGGGGAGCTGTTTTTT
>NA|TRBJ1-1|few|TRBV7-3
CASSLTGETEAFF
TGTGCCAGCAGCTTAACGGGGGAGACTGAAGCTTTCTTT
>NA|TRBJ2-3|NA|TRBV10-3
CAISGGAISDTQYF
TGTGCCATCAGTGGGGGGGCCATCAGTGATACGCAGTATTTT
>TRBD2|TRBJ2-7|NA|TRBV4-1
CASSQDALAYPYEQYF
TGCGCCAGCAGCCAAGATGCACTAGCGTACCCCTACGAGCAGTACTTC
>TRBD2|TRBJ2-3|many|TRBV29-1
CSVDSLAGGNTQYF
TGCAGCGTTGACTCACTAGCGGGGGGAAATACGCAGTATTTT